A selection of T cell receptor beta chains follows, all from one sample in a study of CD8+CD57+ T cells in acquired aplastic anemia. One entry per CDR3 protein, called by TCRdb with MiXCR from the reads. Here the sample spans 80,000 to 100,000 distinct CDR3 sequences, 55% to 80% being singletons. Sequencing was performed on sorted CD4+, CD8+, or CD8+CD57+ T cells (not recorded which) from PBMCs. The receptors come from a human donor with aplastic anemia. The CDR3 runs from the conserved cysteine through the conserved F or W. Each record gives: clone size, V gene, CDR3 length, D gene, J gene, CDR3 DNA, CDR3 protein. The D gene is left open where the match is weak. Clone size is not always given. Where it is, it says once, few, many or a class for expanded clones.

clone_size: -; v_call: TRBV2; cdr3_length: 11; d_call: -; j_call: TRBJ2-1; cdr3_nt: TGTGCCAGCAGTGAAATGGTAGGGCAGTTCTTC; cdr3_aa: CASSEMVGQFF
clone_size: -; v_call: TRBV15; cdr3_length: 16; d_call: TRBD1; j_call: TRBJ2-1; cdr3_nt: TGTGCCACCAGCAGAGGCGGACAGGGGTCCTACAATGAGCAGTTCTTC; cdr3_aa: CATSRGGQGSYNEQFF
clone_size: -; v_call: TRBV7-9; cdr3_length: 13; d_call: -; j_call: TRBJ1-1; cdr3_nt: TGTGCCAGCAGCTTAGTTCGGGCCACTGAAGCTTTCTTT; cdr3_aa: CASSLVRATEAFF
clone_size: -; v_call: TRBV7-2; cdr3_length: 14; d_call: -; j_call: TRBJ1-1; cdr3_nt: TGTGCCAGCAGCTTAGTCAGGACGAACACTGAAGCTTTCTTT; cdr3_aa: CASSLVRTNTEAFF
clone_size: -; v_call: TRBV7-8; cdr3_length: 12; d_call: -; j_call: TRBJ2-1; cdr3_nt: TGTGCCAGCGGCCCAGGAGGGGATGAGCAGTTCTTC; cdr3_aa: CASGPGGDEQFF
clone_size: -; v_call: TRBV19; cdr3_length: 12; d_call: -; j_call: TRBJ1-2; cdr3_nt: TGTGCCAGTGGTCAATCGGGGGATGGCTACACCTTC; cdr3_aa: CASGQSGDGYTF
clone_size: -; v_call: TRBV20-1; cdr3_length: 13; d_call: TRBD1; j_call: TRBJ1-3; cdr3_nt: TGCAGTGCTTCGACAGGGGACAGAAACACCATATATTTT; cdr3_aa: CSASTGDRNTIYF
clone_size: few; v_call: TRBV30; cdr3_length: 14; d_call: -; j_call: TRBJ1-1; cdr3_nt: TGTGCCTGGAGTGGCTCCGACAGTAACACTGAAGCTTTCTTT; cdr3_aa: CAWSGSDSNTEAFF
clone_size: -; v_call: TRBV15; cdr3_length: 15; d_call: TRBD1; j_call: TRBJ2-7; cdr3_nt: TGTGCCACCAGCAGAGAGGGCAGGGGGCACGACGAGCAGTACTTC; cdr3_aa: CATSREGRGHDEQYF
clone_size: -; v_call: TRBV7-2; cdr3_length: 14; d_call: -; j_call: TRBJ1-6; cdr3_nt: TGTGCCAGCAGTTTAGAGGTGTGGACTTCACCCCTCCACTTT; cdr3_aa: CASSLEVWTSPLHF
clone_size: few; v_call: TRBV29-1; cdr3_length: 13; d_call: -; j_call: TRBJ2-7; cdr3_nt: TGCAGCGTTGAGCAACAGGGATCCTACGAGCAGTACTTC; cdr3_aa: CSVEQQGSYEQYF
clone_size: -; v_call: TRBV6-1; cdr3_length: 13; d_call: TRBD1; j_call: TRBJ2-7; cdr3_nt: TGTGCCAGCAGTGGTGGGACAGGGGGCCGCCAGTACTTC; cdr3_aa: CASSGGTGGRQYF
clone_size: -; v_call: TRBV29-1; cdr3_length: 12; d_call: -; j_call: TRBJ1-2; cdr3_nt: TGCAGCGTGTTCCAGGGGAACTATGGCTACACCTTC; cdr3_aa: CSVFQGNYGYTF
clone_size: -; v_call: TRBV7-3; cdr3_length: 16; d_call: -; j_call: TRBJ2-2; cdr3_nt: TGTGCCAGCAGCTTCGCCAGGGCCACAGACACCGGGGAGCTGTTTTTT; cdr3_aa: CASSFARATDTGELFF
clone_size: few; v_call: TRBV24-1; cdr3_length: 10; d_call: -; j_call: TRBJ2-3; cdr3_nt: TGTGCCACCAGTGATTTAGCGCAGTATTTT; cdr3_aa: CATSDLAQYF
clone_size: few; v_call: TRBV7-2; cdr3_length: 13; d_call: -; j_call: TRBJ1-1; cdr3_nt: TGTGCCAGCAGCTTTGGGGGGAACACTGAAGCTTTCTTT; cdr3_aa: CASSFGGNTEAFF
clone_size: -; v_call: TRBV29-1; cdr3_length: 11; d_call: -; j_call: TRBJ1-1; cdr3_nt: TGCAGCGTCCAGGGAATCGAGGGAGCTTTCTTT; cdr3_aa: CSVQGIEGAFF
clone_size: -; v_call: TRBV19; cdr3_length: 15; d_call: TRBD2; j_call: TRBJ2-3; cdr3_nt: TGTGCCAGTAGCGGCAGGTTAGCGGGGGCAAATACGCAGTATTTT; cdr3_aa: CASSGRLAGANTQYF
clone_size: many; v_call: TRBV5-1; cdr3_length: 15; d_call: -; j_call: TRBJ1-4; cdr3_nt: TGCGCCAGCAGCTTATACAGCGCAACTAATGAAAAACTGTTTTTT; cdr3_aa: CASSLYSATNEKLFF
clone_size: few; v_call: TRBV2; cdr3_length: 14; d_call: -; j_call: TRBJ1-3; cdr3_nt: TGTGCCAGCAGTGGGACACTCTCTGGAAACACCATATATTTT; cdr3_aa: CASSGTLSGNTIYF
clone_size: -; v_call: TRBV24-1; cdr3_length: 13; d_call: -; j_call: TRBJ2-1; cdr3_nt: TGTGCCACCAGTGATTTTCAGGGGCATGAGCAGTTCTTC; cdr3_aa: CATSDFQGHEQFF
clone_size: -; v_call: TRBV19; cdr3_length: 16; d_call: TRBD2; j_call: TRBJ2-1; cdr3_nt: TGTGCCAGTAGTATTAAAAGGACTAGCGGCTACAATGAGCAGTTCTTC; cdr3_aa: CASSIKRTSGYNEQFF
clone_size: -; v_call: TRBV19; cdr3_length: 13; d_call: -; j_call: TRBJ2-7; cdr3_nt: TGTGCCAGTAGTATGATAGAGGGAGGAGAGCAGTACTTC; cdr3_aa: CASSMIEGGEQYF
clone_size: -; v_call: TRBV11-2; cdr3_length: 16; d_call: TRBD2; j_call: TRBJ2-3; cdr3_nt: TGTGCCAGCAGCTTGGCCTCTCTAGCGGGGGTGGATACGCAGTATTTT; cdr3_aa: CASSLASLAGVDTQYF
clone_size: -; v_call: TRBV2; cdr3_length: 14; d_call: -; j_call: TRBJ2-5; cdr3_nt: TGTGCCAGCAGGTATTCTGGGCTAGTAGAGACCCAGTACTTC; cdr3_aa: CASRYSGLVETQYF
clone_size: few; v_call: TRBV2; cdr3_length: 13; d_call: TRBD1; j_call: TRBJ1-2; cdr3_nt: TGTGCCAGCAGTACACAGGGGGCCTATGGCTACACCTTC; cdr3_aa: CASSTQGAYGYTF
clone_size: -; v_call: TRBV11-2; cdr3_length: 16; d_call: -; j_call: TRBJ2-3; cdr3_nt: TGTGCCAGCAGCTTAGTAGGGCTAGGTTCCACAGATACGCAGTATTTT; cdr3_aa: CASSLVGLGSTDTQYF
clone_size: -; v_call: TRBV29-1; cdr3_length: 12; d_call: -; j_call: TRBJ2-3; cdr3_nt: TGCAGCGTTACGGAGCCCACAGATACGCAGTATTTT; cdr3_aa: CSVTEPTDTQYF
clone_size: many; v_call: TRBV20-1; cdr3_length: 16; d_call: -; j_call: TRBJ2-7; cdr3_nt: TGCAGTGCTAGGAGTACCGGGACCAGTTTCTCCTACGAGCAGTACTTC; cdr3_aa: CSARSTGTSFSYEQYF
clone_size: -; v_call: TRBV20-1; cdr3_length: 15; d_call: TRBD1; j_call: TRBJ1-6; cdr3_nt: TGCAGTGCTAGAGGGACAGGGGGTAATAATTCACCCCTCCACTTT; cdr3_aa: CSARGTGGNNSPLHF
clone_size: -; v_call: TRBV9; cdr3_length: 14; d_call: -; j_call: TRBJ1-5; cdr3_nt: TGTGCCAGCAGCCCAGGGGATTACACAGATACGCAGCATTTT; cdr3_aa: CASSPGDYTDTQHF
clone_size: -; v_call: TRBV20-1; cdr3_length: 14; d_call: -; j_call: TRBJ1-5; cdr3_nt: TGCAGTGCTAGTGATCAATCTAGCAATCAGCCCCAGCATTTT; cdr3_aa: CSASDQSSNQPQHF
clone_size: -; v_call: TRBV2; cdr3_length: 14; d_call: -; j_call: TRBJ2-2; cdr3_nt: TGTGCCAGCAGGGTACTAGACAGTACCGGGGAGCTGTTTTTT; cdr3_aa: CASRVLDSTGELFF
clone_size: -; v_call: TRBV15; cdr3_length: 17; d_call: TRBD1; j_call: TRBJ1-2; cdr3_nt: TGTGCCACCAGCAGAGATAACGAGGGGGCCTTCAACTATGGCTACACCTTC; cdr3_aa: CATSRDNEGAFNYGYTF
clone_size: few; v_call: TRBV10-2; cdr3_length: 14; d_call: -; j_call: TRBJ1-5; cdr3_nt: TGCGCCAGCAGTGAGACAGGGACGAATCAGCCCCAGCATTTT; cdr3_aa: CASSETGTNQPQHF
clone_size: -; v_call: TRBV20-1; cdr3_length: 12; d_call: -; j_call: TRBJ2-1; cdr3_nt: TGCAGTGCTAGGGGGAATTACAATGAGCAGTTCTTC; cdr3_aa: CSARGNYNEQFF
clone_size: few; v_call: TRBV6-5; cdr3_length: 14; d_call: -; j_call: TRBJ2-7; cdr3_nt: TGTGCCAGCAGTTACGGGCAAGGGGTTAACGAGCAGTACTTC; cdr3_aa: CASSYGQGVNEQYF
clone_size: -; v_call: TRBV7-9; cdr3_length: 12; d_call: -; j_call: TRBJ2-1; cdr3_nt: TGTGCCAGCAGCTGGAGCGCGAATGAGCGGTTCTTC; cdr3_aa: CASSWSANERFF
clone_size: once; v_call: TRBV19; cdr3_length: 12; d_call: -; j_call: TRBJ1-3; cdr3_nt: TGTGCCACTACAGCCTCGGGGAACACCATATATTTT; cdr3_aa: CATTASGNTIYF
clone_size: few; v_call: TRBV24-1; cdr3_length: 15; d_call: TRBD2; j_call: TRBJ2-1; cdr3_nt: TGTGCCACCAGTGCCTCTAGCGGGGGGGCCGGTGAGCAGTTCTTC; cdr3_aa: CATSASSGGAGEQFF